Listed below are T cell receptor beta chains from one sample, sequenced in a study of T cells in Graves' hyperthyroidism and ophthalmopathy. MiXCR was run by TCRdb on the multiplex PCR reads, yielding one entry per CDR3 protein. This sample has hundreds of thousands of distinct CDR3 sequences, with roughly a sixth found just once. Sequenced input: blood. The receptors stem from a woman in her 50s with Graves' hyperthyroidism that later progressed to Graves' ophthalmopathy. Both conserved end residues are part of each CDR3. A D gene is named only where the DNA matches it firmly. Clone sizes are given selectively: once, few, many, or a class where the clone is expanded.

d_gene,abundance,v_gene,j_gene,CDR3nt,CDR3aa
TRBD2,few,TRBV27,TRBJ2-2,TGTGCCAGCAGTCTAAGCGGGGGAGATAACACCGGGGAGCTGTTTTTT,CASSLSGGDNTGELFF
NA,many,TRBV30,TRBJ2-5,TGTGCCTGGACACAGGCCCAAGAGACCCAGTACTTC,CAWTQAQETQYF
NA,many,TRBV18,TRBJ2-1,TGTGCCAGCTCACCACCAGCCGAGGGGGTCTACAATGAGCAGTTCTTC,CASSPPAEGVYNEQFF
TRBD1,few,TRBV5-1,TRBJ1-4,TGCGCCAGCAGCTGGGTGGGACAGGGAGATGAAAAACTGTTTTTT,CASSWVGQGDEKLFF
TRBD1,many,TRBV11-2,TRBJ1-4,TGTGCCAGCAGCTTAGATCATGGGACAGATAATGAAAAACTGTTTTTT,CASSLDHGTDNEKLFF
TRBD1,NA,TRBV27,TRBJ1-1,TGTGCCAGCAACACGACACAATACAGGGGATGGGGCACTGAAGCTTTCTTT,CASNTTQYRGWGTEAFF
NA,NA,TRBV7-6,TRBJ2-6,TGTGCCAGCAGCCCCACTACATCGTCTGGGGCCAACGTCCTGACTTTC,CASSPTTSSGANVLTF
NA,few,TRBV20-1,TRBJ1-6,TGCAGTGCTAGCTACCAGGACTATAATTCACCCCTCCACTTT,CSASYQDYNSPLHF
NA,NA,TRBV10-3,TRBJ2-2,TGTGCCATCAGTGAGGCCAAATGGGACACCGGGGAGCTGTTTTTT,CAISEAKWDTGELFF
TRBD2,NA,TRBV7-3,TRBJ2-1,TGTGCCAGCAGCTTATGGGCGGGAGACGTAGAGCAGTTCTTC,CASSLWAGDVEQFF
TRBD2,many,TRBV11-1,TRBJ2-7,TGTGCCAGCAGGCCGACTAGCGGGGGATCCTACGAGCAGTACTTC,CASRPTSGGSYEQYF
TRBD2,many,TRBV5-1,TRBJ2-1,TGCGCCAGCAGCAGGCTAGCGGGGGCCGGGGATGAGCAGTTCTTC,CASSRLAGAGDEQFF
NA,many,TRBV7-2,TRBJ2-2,TGTGCCAGCAGCTCCCCTTTGGACACCGGGGAGCTGTTTTTT,CASSSPLDTGELFF
TRBD1,many,TRBV7-9,TRBJ2-5,TGTGCCAGCAGCAAGAGATCCGACAGGGGAAAAGAGACCCAGTACTTC,CASSKRSDRGKETQYF
NA,few,TRBV6-5,TRBJ1-1,TGTGCCAGCAGTTACTGGACGAACACTGAAGCTTTCTTT,CASSYWTNTEAFF
NA,NA,TRBV27,TRBJ1-2,TGTGCCAGCAGTTCACAAAGGACAGCGAACTATGGCTACACCTTC,CASSSQRTANYGYTF
NA,many,TRBV11-2,TRBJ1-4,TGTGCCAGCAGCTCACTCGGCGAAAAACTGTTTTTT,CASSSLGEKLFF
NA,many,TRBV6-1,TRBJ1-1,TGTGCCAGTGTAGGGGACCTCAACACTGAAGCTTTCTTT,CASVGDLNTEAFF
NA,NA,TRBV5-1,TRBJ2-5,TGCGCCAGCGGCCAGAACAGGGAGGCGACCCAGTACTTC,CASGQNREATQYF
NA,NA,TRBV13,TRBJ1-5,TGTGCCAGCAGCTTAGGCTTGGGTCAGCCCCAGCATTTT,CASSLGLGQPQHF
TRBD2,many,TRBV27,TRBJ2-7,TGTGCCAGCAGTCCCGCCGGGACTAGCTACGAGCAGTACTTC,CASSPAGTSYEQYF
NA,many,TRBV7-9,TRBJ2-1,TGTGCCAGCAGCTTAAAAGGGAATGAGCAGTTCTTC,CASSLKGNEQFF
NA,few,TRBV4-1,TRBJ1-2,TGCGCCAGCAGCCAAGAAAACAGGGAGTGGTATGGCTACACCTTC,CASSQENREWYGYTF
TRBD2,NA,TRBV15,TRBJ2-3,TGTGCCACCAGCAGAGACTACCTGGCGGGGGGAAGTACAGATACGCAGTATTTT,CATSRDYLAGGSTDTQYF
NA,NA,TRBV5-4,TRBJ2-1,TGTGCCAGCAGCCCTTTAGTAACACCCTACAATGAGCAGTTCTTC,CASSPLVTPYNEQFF
NA,many,TRBV20-1,TRBJ1-3,TGCAGTGCTAGCATGGTATCAGGAAACACCATATATTTT,CSASMVSGNTIYF
NA,many,TRBV30,TRBJ1-6,TGTGCCTGGAAGGCGGTAACTAATTCACCCCTCCACTTT,CAWKAVTNSPLHF
NA,few,TRBV5-6,TRBJ2-7,TGTGCCAGCAGCTTGCCAGGGTTGACCTACGAGCAGTACTTC,CASSLPGLTYEQYF
TRBD2,NA,TRBV9,TRBJ2-5,TGTGCCAGCAGCGTCGGGACTAGCGGACAAGAGACCCAGTACTTC,CASSVGTSGQETQYF
NA,NA,TRBV15,TRBJ2-7,TGTGCCACCAGCAGAGGGATTTCCTACGAGCAGTACTTC,CATSRGISYEQYF
NA,few,TRBV18,TRBJ2-1,TGTGCCAGCTCACCACAAAATATAGCGAATGAGCAGTTCTTC,CASSPQNIANEQFF
NA,NA,TRBV20-1,TRBJ1-5,TGCAGTGCTAGGGGCCAGCCCCAGCATTTT,CSARGQPQHF
NA,NA,TRBV7-2,TRBJ2-1,TGTGCCAGCAGCTTATGGGGGACGAGCTCCTACAATGAGCAGTTCTTC,CASSLWGTSSYNEQFF
NA,many,TRBV6-2/TRBV6-3,TRBJ2-1,TGTGCCAGCAGTTATAATGGGCGTGTGAATGAGCAGTTCTTC,CASSYNGRVNEQFF
NA,many,TRBV2,TRBJ1-2,TGTGCCAGGGAAACTGACAGCATTATTACTAACTATGGCTACACCTTC,CARETDSIITNYGYTF
TRBD1,many,TRBV12-3/TRBV12-4,TRBJ2-7,TGTGCCAGCAGTCAACAGGGGCGGCTGTACGAGCAGTACTTC,CASSQQGRLYEQYF
TRBD1,many,TRBV20-1,TRBJ2-7,TGCAGTGCCCTGGACAGGGCGTACGAGCAGTACTTC,CSALDRAYEQYF
NA,NA,TRBV20-1,TRBJ2-7,TGCAGTGCTAGACCCAAGGGTGTCTACGAGCAGTACTTC,CSARPKGVYEQYF
TRBD1,few,TRBV12-3/TRBV12-4,TRBJ1-4,TGTGCCAGCTCCCCGACAGGGAGAGGAGAAAAACTGTTTTTT,CASSPTGRGEKLFF
NA,few,TRBV18,TRBJ1-6,TGTGCCAGCTCACCAGGCAGGGGAAATTCACCCCTCCACTTT,CASSPGRGNSPLHF
NA,NA,TRBV7-9,TRBJ2-3,TGTGCCAGCAGCCAACTGGAAGTTAACACAGATACGCAGTATTTT,CASSQLEVNTDTQYF
NA,many,TRBV20-1,TRBJ1-2,TGCAGTCCTTGGGTCGTGGGTGGCTACACCTTC,CSPWVVGGYTF
TRBD2,NA,TRBV7-2,TRBJ2-3,TGTGCCTGCGCCTCCCGGCGGGGGGTGACAGATACGCAGTATTTT,CACASRRGVTDTQYF
NA,NA,TRBV14,TRBJ2-7,TGTGCCAGCAGCCAGTATCCCTGGGACACCCTTTTTGAGCAGTACTTC,CASSQYPWDTLFEQYF
NA,NA,TRBV5-1,TRBJ1-2,TGCGCCAGCAGCTCCCGGGGACCTTCTTCCTATGGCTACACCTTC,CASSSRGPSSYGYTF
TRBD1,many,TRBV5-1,TRBJ1-5,TGCGCCAGCAACCCGGGACAGGATAATCAGCCCCAGCATTTT,CASNPGQDNQPQHF
NA,few,TRBV5-1,TRBJ1-3,TGCGCCAGCAGCTTGGCAGGGCTCCGACTCGGAAACACCATATATTTT,CASSLAGLRLGNTIYF
NA,many,TRBV7-9,TRBJ1-6,TGTGCCAGCAGCTCCGGGACGGCATATTCACCCCTCCACTTT,CASSSGTAYSPLHF
NA,NA,TRBV6-4,TRBJ2-5,TGTGCCAGCAGTGTAGGGGCCAGGGTCGGGGAGACCCAGTACTTC,CASSVGARVGETQYF
TRBD2,many,TRBV2,TRBJ2-3,TGTGCCAGCAGTGAAGGTCGATCGGCTAGCGGTAGCACAGATACGCAGTATTTT,CASSEGRSASGSTDTQYF
TRBD1,few,TRBV6-1,TRBJ2-5,TGTGCCAGCAGGCTACAGGGGTGGCAAGAGACCCAGTACTTC,CASRLQGWQETQYF
TRBD1,many,TRBV5-1,TRBJ2-7,TGCGCCAGCAGCCCGAGGACAGGGGGTGGCGAGCAGTACTTC,CASSPRTGGGEQYF
TRBD1,many,TRBV10-3,TRBJ2-7,TGTGCCACCTTTTCGGAGGTCCAGGGGGAGAGGAAGTACGAGCAGTACTTC,CATFSEVQGERKYEQYF
NA,NA,TRBV27,TRBJ1-1,TGTGCCAGCAGCAAAATGGACTGGGGCGACACTGAAGCTTTCTTT,CASSKMDWGDTEAFF
NA,few,TRBV5-1,TRBJ1-3,TGCGCCAGCAGCTTCGACCCGGCCCGAAACACCATATATTTT,CASSFDPARNTIYF
NA,many,TRBV7-9,TRBJ2-7,TGTGCCAGCAGCCTTCCTCGTTACGAGCAGTACTTC,CASSLPRYEQYF
NA,NA,TRBV19,TRBJ1-1,TGTGCCAGTAGTACAGGGGTGGCGAACACTGAAGCTTTCTTT,CASSTGVANTEAFF
NA,many,TRBV7-9,TRBJ2-7,TGTGCCAGCAGCTCCTACCAGGGGGAGCAGTACTTC,CASSSYQGEQYF
TRBD1,few,TRBV5-1,TRBJ1-2,TGCGCCAGCAGCCCCGGGACAGGGATGGATGGCTACACCTTC,CASSPGTGMDGYTF
NA,NA,TRBV10-3,TRBJ1-2,TGTGCCATCAGTGAACAGGCCACCCGAGACGGCTACACCTTC,CAISEQATRDGYTF